These 10 T cell receptor beta chains originate from one sample sequenced in a study of CD8 T cells in ankylosing spondylitis (TCRdb year 2017). Receptors were amplified or captured by 5' RACE. For sequencing, an Illumina HiSeq 2500 was employed. In-frame beta chains were kept once TCRdb had trimmed the public reads at Q25 with fastp and called clones with MiXCR. Each CDR3 protein gets just one entry, which takes the most common genes and DNA from the rows behind it. This sample holds some 180,000 distinct CDR3 sequences; 18% were observed only once. Clones ranked in the top ten supply around 4.7% of the sample. The sequenced sample was blood, either unsorted or a sorted T cell fraction (not recorded which). Receptors were obtained from a male donor aged 10-29 years with ankylosing spondylitis or in good health (not recorded which). Donor details come from another sample of the same person, matched by shared clones.

This clonotype was counted a single time. The chain links TRBV6-4 to TRBJ1-1; D not resolved. Trimming took 0 bases from V and 4 from J, leaving 12 bases between them. The CDR3 runs to 15 residues. CDR1 is MRHNA and CDR2 is SNTAGT in the germline V gene. CDR3 region: CASSDSADRGTEAFF. The CDR3 coding sequence is TGTGCCAGCAGTGACTCGGCGGACCGGGGCACTGAAGCTTTCTTT.

This clonotype was counted many times. V and J are TRBV19 and TRBJ2-3; 7 bases map to TRBD2. Losses at the gene ends were 8 bases for V and 2 bases for J; bases not matched to a gene: 4. CDR3 size: 13 residues. Germline V gene data show CDR1 as LNHDA and CDR2 as SQIVND (reference sequence). Here the CDR3 reads CASEERDTDTQYF. The CDR3 region has the DNA TGTGCCAGTGAAGAGCGGGACACAGATACGCAGTATTTT. Full variable domain (missing parts from reference TRBV19 and TRBJ2-3): DGGITQSPKYLFRKEGQNVTLSCEQNLNHDAMYWYRQDPGQGLRLIYYSQIVNDFQKGDIAEGYSVSREKKESFPLTVTSAQKNPTAFYLCASEERDTDTQYFGPGTRLTVL.

The J gene is TRBJ1-2, the V gene TRBV20-1; D might be TRBD1 (5 bases). The CDR3 is 14 residues long. Germline lookup yields CDR1 DFQATT and CDR2 SNEGSKA (reference sequence). The V and J ends lost 5 bases and 2 bases respectively, with 15 bases between them. In DNA form, the CDR3 reads TGCAGTGCTTCTGCCCGGGACGGCAACTATGGCTACACCTTC. As protein: CSASARDGNYGYTF.

This clonotype was detected ten times or more. The chain recombines TRBV20-1 with TRBJ1-2; D not certain. CDR3 length: 12 amino acids. The germline V gene has CDR1 DFQATT and CDR2 SNEGSKA (reference sequence). With 0 bases removed from V and 8 bases from J, the gap between germline ends came to 10 bases. The CDR3 nucleotides read TGCAGTGCTAGAGATCTGGGGATAGGCTACACCTTC. Residues: CSARDLGIGYTF.

There are many counts of this clonotype. The genes are TRBV7-3 and TRBJ2-3, with TRBD1 as a possible D gene (5 bases). There are 13 residues in the CDR3. The V gene's germline CDR1 is SGHTA and CDR2 FQGTGA. The germline V and J ends were trimmed by 0 bases and 7 bases, with 8 bases remaining between them. CDR3 sequence: CASSLTLGHTQYF. CDR3 in DNA: TGTGCCAGCAGCTTAACGTTGGGGCATACGCAGTATTTT. Looking up the rest from reference TRBV7-3 and TRBJ2-3 gives the full variable domain: GAGVSQTPSNKVTEKGKYVELRCDPISGHTALYWYRQSLGQGPEFLIYFQGTGAADDSGLPNDRFFAVRPEGSVSTLKIQRTERGDSAVYLCASSLTLGHTQYFGPGTRLTVL.

This clonotype occurred many times. This rearrangement joins TRBV15 to TRBJ2-7; 7 bases align to TRBD1. The CDR3 extends over 13 amino acids. Germline V lookup: CDR1 LNHNV, CDR2 YYDKDF (reference sequence). With V trimmed by 3 bases and J by 3 bases, 2 bases remained unmatched. The CDR3 nucleotides are TGTGCCACCAGCAGCCGGGACAGCTACGAGCAGTACGTC. This gives the protein CATSSRDSYEQYV.

This clonotype occurred many times. V usage is TRBV25-1 and J usage is TRBJ2-5; D is unresolved. V was trimmed by 3 bases and J by 5 bases, leaving 19 bases between them. CDR1 and CDR2 (germline): MGHDK, SYGVNS. CDR3 length equals 16 residues. CDR3 loop: CASSDAAKGALETQYF. CDR3 nucleotides: TGTGCCAGCAGTGACGCGGCGAAAGGAGCTTTGGAGACCCAGTACTTC.

V gene TRBV7-3 combines with J gene TRBJ2-1, with 11 nucleotides matching TRBD2. V was clipped by 2 bases and J by 10 bases; unmatched bases: 16. CDR3 length: 18 residues. The V gene's germline CDR1 is SGHTA and CDR2 FQGTGA. The CDR3 here is CASSLEVTGLAETLEQFF. The CDR3 coding sequence is TGTGCCAGCAGCTTAGAGGTTACGGGACTAGCGGAAACCCTAGAGCAGTTCTTC. Full variable domain (outside the CDR3, taken from reference TRBV7-3 and TRBJ2-1): GAGVSQTPSNKVTEKGKYVELRCDPISGHTALYWYRQSLGQGPEFLIYFQGTGAADDSGLPNDRFFAVRPEGSVSTLKIQRTERGDSAVYLCASSLEVTGLAETLEQFFGPGTRLTVL.

This clonotype was observed at least ten times. DNA for the CDR3: TGTGCCAGCAGCTTAGCCACCGGACTCAGCGGGGGCCGCCAAGAGACCCAGTACTTC. Translation: CASSLATGLSGGRQETQYF. The chain links TRBV11-2 to TRBJ2-5, with TRBD2 matching over 8 bases. V was pared by 1 base and J by 1 base, with 14 bases of the junction left unmatched. Germline CDR1 reads SGHAT; CDR2 reads FQNNGV. This CDR3 comprises 19 residues.

This clonotype was counted many times. This chain connects TRBV12-3 or TRBV12-4 to TRBJ2-1; D is possibly TRBD2 (5 bases). CDR3 length equals 18 residues. The ends were cut back, 6 bases at V and 10 bases at J, with 31 bases in the middle. CDR3 in DNA: TGTGCCAGCAGCCCCGGCGACCGGGCAGGCGGGCCATCTTCGGAGCAGTTCTTC. The encoded protein is CASSPGDRAGGPSSEQFF.